The 21 T cell receptor beta chains below all came from one sample that was sequenced in a study of blood T cell repertoires in COVID-19. The data were produced by immunoSEQ multiplex PCR, yet TCRdb's version contains in-frame clones alone and is incomplete. The top ten clones hold about 5.4% of a sample with some 80,000 clones, about four fifths of them seen once. The source material was peripheral blood. These receptors originate from a woman of 80 years or more with active or convalescent COVID-19.

The rearrangement joins TRBV19 to TRBJ2-1; 7 positions agree with TRBD2. The germline V gene has CDR1 LNHDA and CDR2 SQIVND (reference sequence). The V segment lost 3 bases and the J segment 4 bases; nucleotides outside the gene matches: 9. This CDR3 is built from 16 residues. CDR3 amino acids: CASSMWGGRSYNEQFF. The CDR3 DNA reads as TGTGCCAGTAGTATGTGGGGCGGGAGAAGTTACAATGAGCAGTTCTTC.

About this clone: This sample also contains other DNA sequences that code for the same CDR3. The chain is built from TRBV2 and TRBJ2-2; D not certain. V shed 6 bases and J shed 2 bases, with 4 bases lying between them. The germline gives CDR1 SNHLY, CDR2 FYNNEI. The CDR3 loop spans 12 amino acids. CDR3 sequence: CASSLNTGELFF. In DNA, the CDR3 is TGTGCCAGCAGCTTAAACACCGGGGAGCTGTTTTTT.

The chain employs TRBV2 and TRBJ1-1; 8 nucleotides agree with TRBD1. In germline, CDR1 is SNHLY, CDR2 FYNNEI. V lost 5 bases, J lost 8 bases, and 4 bases stayed unmatched. CDR3 length: 12 amino acids. The CDR3: CASSIDRGEAFF. The CDR3 DNA sequence: TGTGCCAGCAGTATAGACAGGGGAGAAGCTTTCTTT.

This clone was recorded a few times. The chain recombines TRBV6-1 with TRBJ2-7; 8 bases fit TRBD1. V lost 3 bases to trimming and J lost 2 bases; unmatched junction nucleotides: 15. CDR1 and CDR2 from the germline V gene are MNHNS and SASEGT. The CDR3 has 18 residues. The CDR3: CASSDFPSLRQGTYEQYF. In DNA, the CDR3 is TGTGCCAGCAGTGACTTCCCCTCGCTTCGACAGGGGACCTACGAGCAGTACTTC.

This clone has just one count. The chain employs TRBV10-3 and TRBJ2-1; D gene unclear. Germline V gene sequence: CDR1 ENHRY, CDR2 SYGVKD. This CDR3 comprises 14 residues. The ends were cut back, 2 bases at V and 1 base at J, with 6 bases in the middle. Written as DNA, the CDR3 is TGTGCCATCAGTGAGACAGAGTCCTACAATGAGCAGTTCTTC. Translated, it gives CAISETESYNEQFF.

This clone turned up a few times. The rearrangement links TRBV9 to TRBJ1-3, with 7 bases aligning to TRBD1. In germline, CDR1 is SGDLS, CDR2 YYNGEE. The CDR3 totals 13 residues. With V trimmed by 3 bases and J by 5 bases, 2 bases remained unmatched. This CDR3 reads CASSEGQRNTIYF. CDR3 DNA: TGTGCCAGCAGCGAGGGACAGAGAAACACCATATATTTT. Full variable domain (remainder filled in from reference TRBV9 and TRBJ1-3): DSGVTQTPKHLITATGQRVTLRCSPRSGDLSVYWYQQSLDQGLQFLIQYYNGEERAKGNILERFSAQQFPDLHSELNLSSLELGDSALYFCASSEGQRNTIYFGEGSWLTVV.

This chain links TRBV5-1 with TRBJ2-2, with D possibly TRBD1 on 6 matching bases. V lost 5 bases to trimming and J lost 4 bases, with 18 bases between them. CDR3 length equals 16 residues. The germline V gene encodes CDR1 SGHRS and CDR2 YFSETQ. The CDR3 reads CASSGSTRGGTGELFF. In DNA, the CDR3 is TGCGCCAGCAGTGGTAGTACCAGGGGTGGCACCGGGGAGCTGTTTTTT.

This clone was picked up one time. The rearrangement uses TRBV7-2 and TRBJ1-1; TRBD1 matches at 7 bases. This CDR3 has 15 amino acids. From germline, CDR1 is SGHTA and CDR2 FQGNSA. Trimming removed 2 bases from V and 4 bases from J; junction bases left unmatched: 7. The CDR3 DNA is TGTGCCAGCAGCTTATCTTTCGGGACAGCCACTGAAGCTTTCTTT. Its protein product is CASSLSFGTATEAFF.

This sequence joins TRBV29-1 and TRBJ2-5; D remains ambiguous. CDR1 is SQVTM, CDR2 ANQGSEA, per germline. V was pared by 6 bases and J by 3 bases, with 8 bases between. The CDR3 consists of 11 residues. In DNA form, the CDR3 reads TGCAGCGTGTTCGGAGAAGAGACCCAGTACTTC. It is translated as CSVFGEETQYF.

The sample holds one count of this clone. This sequence joins TRBV20-1 and TRBJ1-2; TRBD1 matches 8 bases. The CDR3 totals 13 residues. J lost 6 bases, V lost 3 bases, and 6 bases had no gene match. Germline V gives CDR1 DFQATT, CDR2 SNEGSKA (reference sequence). CDR3 region: CSASVAGGDGYTF. The CDR3, as DNA: TGCAGTGCTAGTGTTGCAGGGGGCGATGGCTACACCTTC.

V usage is TRBV19 and J usage is TRBJ1-1; 8 bases align to TRBD1. Germline V CDR1 and CDR2: LNHDA, SQIVND (reference sequence). V lost 8 bases and J lost 0; bases outside the gene matches: 5. The CDR3 covers 14 residues. CDR3 sequence (DNA): TGTGCCAGTGGGTTACAGGGGGTGAACACTGAAGCTTTCTTT. Its protein product is CASGLQGVNTEAFF.

V gene TRBV24-1 combines with J gene TRBJ2-5; no clear D. The CDR3 runs to 15 residues. Trimming shortened V by 8 bases and J by 2 bases, and 17 bases separated the two germline ends. CDR1 and CDR2 (germline): KGHDR, SFDVKD. The CDR3 sequence is CATTLVGQIQETQYF. The CDR3 bases are TGTGCCACCACCTTAGTGGGCCAAATACAAGAGACCCAGTACTTC.

The CDR3 nucleotides are TGTGCCACCAGCAGAGCCGATAATAGTTACAATGAGCAGTTCTTC. It encodes CATSRADNSYNEQFF. The V gene is TRBV15, the J gene TRBJ2-1; unclear D gene. CDR1 is LNHNV and CDR2 is YYDKDF in the germline V gene (reference sequence). Trimming cost V 1 base and J 4 bases, with 11 bases left between them. The CDR3 runs to 15 residues. Together with reference TRBV15 and TRBJ2-1, the CDR3 gives the full variable domain: DAMVIQNPRYQVTQFGKPVTLSCSQTLNHNVMYWYQQKSSQAPKLLFHYYDKDFNNEADTPDNFQSRRPNTSFCFLDIRSPGLGDTAMYLCATSRADNSYNEQFFGPGTRLTVL.

The rearrangement joins TRBV7-2 to TRBJ2-7, with 9 bases identical to TRBD1. CDR3 length equals 13 residues. CDR1 SGHTA and CDR2 FQGNSA come from the germline V gene. V lost 4 bases, J lost 8 bases, and 6 bases stayed unmatched. CDR3 protein: CASSSPGQGKQYF. CDR3 nucleotides: TGTGCCAGCAGCTCACCGGGACAGGGAAAGCAGTACTTC.

J is TRBJ2-7 and V is TRBV7-9; a possible D gene is TRBD1 (5 bases). CDR3 length equals 15 residues. The V and J ends lost 0 bases and 1 base respectively, with 10 bases between them. Germline loops: CDR1 SEHNR, CDR2 FQNEAQ (reference sequence). CDR3: CASSLAVPGSYEQYF. The CDR3 DNA sequence: TGTGCCAGCAGCTTAGCGGTTCCAGGGTCCTACGAGCAGTACTTC.

The chain carries TRBV28 and TRBJ1-2; 9 bases agree with TRBD1. The germline gives CDR1 MDHEN, CDR2 SYDVKM. The CDR3 consists of 13 residues. Trimming cost V 8 bases and J 4 bases; bases outside gene matches: 5. The CDR3 nucleotides are TGTGCCAGCGGACAGGGGAGACCCTATGGCTACACCTTC. It yields the protein CASGQGRPYGYTF.

The rearrangement joins TRBV29-1 to TRBJ1-2; 8 nucleotides line up with TRBD1. There are 13 residues in the CDR3. With 5 bases clipped from V and 4 bases from J, the junction kept 6 bases outside the gene matches. Germline CDR1 reads SQVTM; CDR2 reads ANQGSEA. The CDR3 sequence: CSVSTGAIYGYTF. The DNA for the CDR3 is TGCAGCGTTTCGACAGGGGCCATCTATGGCTACACCTTC.

Notes on this clone: At the DNA level, this CDR3 is encoded by other sequences in the same sample as well. The rearrangement links TRBV3-1 (or the pseudogene TRBV3-2) to TRBJ2-7; 7 positions agree with TRBD2. The V and J ends lost 4 bases and 9 bases, in that order; junction bases with no gene match: 9. This CDR3 is built from 13 residues. CDR1 is LGHDT and CDR2 is YNNKEL in the germline V gene (reference sequence). The CDR3, as DNA: TGTGCCAGCAGCCGAGGGACTACTTCTTCGCAGTACTTC. Translation: CASSRGTTSSQYF.

The genes are TRBV15 and TRBJ1-2; tentatively, D is TRBD1 (5 bases). The CDR3 is made up of 14 amino acids. Trimming removed 1 base from V and 6 bases from J, with 12 bases in between. CDR1 is LNHNV, CDR2 YYDKDF, per germline (reference sequence). CDR3 sequence: CATSRVGGEDGYTF. DNA of the CDR3: TGTGCCACCAGCAGAGTCGGGGGAGAGGATGGCTACACCTTC.

The chain couples TRBV19 to TRBJ1-3, with 9 bases that match TRBD1. J gave up 5 bases and V 3 bases, and 5 bases lay outside the gene matches. The germline V gene encodes CDR1 LNHDA and CDR2 SQIVND (reference sequence). The CDR3 totals 15 residues. The CDR3 DNA sequence: TGTGCCAGTAGTATCCTGACAGGGGGACGAAACACCATATATTTT. Residues: CASSILTGGRNTIYF.

This clone was counted once. This rearrangement joins TRBV5-1 to TRBJ2-1; TRBD1 aligns across 9 bases. This CDR3 is built from 14 residues. The germline V gene encodes CDR1 SGHRS and CDR2 YFSETQ. V lost 7 bases, J lost 7 bases, and 9 bases stayed unmatched. In nucleotides, the CDR3 is TGCGCCAGCGCCCCCTCCGGGACAGGGAATGAGCAGTTCTTC. The encoded protein is CASAPSGTGNEQFF.